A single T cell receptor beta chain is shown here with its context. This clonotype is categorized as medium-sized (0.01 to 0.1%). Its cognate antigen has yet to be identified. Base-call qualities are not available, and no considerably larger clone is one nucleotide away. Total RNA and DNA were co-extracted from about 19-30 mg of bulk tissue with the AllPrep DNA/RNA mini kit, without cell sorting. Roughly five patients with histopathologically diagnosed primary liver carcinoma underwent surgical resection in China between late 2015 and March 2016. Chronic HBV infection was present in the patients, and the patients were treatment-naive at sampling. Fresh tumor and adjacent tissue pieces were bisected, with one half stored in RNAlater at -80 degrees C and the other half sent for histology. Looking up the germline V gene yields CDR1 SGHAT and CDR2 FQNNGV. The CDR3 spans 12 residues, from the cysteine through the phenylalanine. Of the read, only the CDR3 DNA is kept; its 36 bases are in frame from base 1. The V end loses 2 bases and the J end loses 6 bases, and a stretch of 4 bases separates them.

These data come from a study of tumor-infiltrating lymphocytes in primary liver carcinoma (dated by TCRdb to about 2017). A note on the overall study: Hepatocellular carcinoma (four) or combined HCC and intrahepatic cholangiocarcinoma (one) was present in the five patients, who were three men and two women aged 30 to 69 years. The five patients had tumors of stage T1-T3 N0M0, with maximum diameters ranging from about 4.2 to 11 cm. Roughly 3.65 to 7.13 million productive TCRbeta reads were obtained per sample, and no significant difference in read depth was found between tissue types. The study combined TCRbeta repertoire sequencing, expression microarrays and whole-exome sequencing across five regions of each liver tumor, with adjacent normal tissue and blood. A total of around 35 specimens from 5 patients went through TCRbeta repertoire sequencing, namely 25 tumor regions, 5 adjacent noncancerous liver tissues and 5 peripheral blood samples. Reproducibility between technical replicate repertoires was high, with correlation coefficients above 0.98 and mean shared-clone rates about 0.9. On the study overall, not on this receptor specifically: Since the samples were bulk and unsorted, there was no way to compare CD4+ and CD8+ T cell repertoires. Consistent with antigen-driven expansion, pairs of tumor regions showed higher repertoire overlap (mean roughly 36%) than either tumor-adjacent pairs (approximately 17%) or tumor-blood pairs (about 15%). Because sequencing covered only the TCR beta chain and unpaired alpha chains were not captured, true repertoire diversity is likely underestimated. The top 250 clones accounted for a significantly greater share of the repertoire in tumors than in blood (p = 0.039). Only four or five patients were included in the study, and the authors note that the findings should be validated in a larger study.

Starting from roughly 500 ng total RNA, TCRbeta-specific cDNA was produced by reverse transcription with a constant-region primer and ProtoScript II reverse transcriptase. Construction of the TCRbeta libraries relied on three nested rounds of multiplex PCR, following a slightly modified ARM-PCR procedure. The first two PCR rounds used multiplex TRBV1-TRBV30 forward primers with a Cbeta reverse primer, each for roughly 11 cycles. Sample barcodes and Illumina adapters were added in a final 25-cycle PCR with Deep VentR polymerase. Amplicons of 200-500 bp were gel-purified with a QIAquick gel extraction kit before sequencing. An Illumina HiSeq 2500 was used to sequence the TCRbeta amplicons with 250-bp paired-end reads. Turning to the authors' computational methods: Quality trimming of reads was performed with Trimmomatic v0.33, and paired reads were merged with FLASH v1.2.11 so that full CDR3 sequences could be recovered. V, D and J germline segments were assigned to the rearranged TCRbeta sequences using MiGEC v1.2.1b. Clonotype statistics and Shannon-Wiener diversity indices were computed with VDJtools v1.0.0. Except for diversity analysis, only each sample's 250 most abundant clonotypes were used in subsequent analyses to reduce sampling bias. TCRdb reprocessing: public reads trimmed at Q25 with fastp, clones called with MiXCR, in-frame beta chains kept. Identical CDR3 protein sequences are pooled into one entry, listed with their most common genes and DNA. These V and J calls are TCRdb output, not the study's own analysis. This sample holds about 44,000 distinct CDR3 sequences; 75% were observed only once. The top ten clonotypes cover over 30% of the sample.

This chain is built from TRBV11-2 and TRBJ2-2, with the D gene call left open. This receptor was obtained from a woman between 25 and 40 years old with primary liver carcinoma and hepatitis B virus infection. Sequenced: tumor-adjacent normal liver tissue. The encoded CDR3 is CASSLFAGELFF. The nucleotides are TGTGCCAGCAGCTTATTTGCCGGGGAGCTGTTTTTT.